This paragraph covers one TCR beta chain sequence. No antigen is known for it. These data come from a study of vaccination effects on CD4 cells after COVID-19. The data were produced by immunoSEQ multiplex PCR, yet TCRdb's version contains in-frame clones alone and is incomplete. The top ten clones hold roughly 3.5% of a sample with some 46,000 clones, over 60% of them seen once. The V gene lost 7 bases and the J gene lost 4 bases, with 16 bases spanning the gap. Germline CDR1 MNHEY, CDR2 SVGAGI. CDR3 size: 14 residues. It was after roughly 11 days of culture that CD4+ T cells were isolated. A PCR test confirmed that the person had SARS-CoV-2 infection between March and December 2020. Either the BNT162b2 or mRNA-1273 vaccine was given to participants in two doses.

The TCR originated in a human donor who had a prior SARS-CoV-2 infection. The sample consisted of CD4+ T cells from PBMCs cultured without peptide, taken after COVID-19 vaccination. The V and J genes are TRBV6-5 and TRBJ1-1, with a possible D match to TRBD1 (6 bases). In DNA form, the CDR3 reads TGTGCCAGCACGAAGGAGGGGGTGGGCACTGAAGCTTTCTTT. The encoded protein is CASTKEGVGTEAFF.